The sequence of this TCR beta chain was determined in a study of spatial heterogeneity in lung cancer. About the research overall: Those follow-up PBMC samples that were available underwent sequencing, at a median interval of about two years following resection. TCR and UMI combinations that were unique each appeared, on average, more than ten times in raw reads. Broader study findings: Compared with follow-up, resection was when ubiquitous expanded tumor TCRs appeared in blood more.

Individually, TCR cDNA molecules were each labelled with a unique molecular identifier. TCRdb reanalysed the 5' RACE reads using MiXCR and keeps one entry per CDR3 protein. The sample lists more than 25,000 distinct CDR3 sequences; 5% to 6.5% were seen once. The CDR3 runs to 16 residues. Germline values: CDR1 SGHVS, CDR2 FQNEAQ. V gave up 3 bases and J gave up 1 base, with 15 bases separating them. Time point specified: blood at routine non-recurrence follow-up after resection. No cell sorting; template was whole RNA from tumor, lung tissue or PBMC. This clonotype has only a few counts. Its antigen is unknown.

The sequence came from a male donor with early-stage non-small cell lung cancer. This chain links TRBV7-8 with TRBJ2-5, with D uncertain. Sequencing used PBMCs, obtained at follow-up. CDR3 amino acids: CASSLGYRDLQETQYF. CDR3 nucleotides: TGTGCCAGCAGCTTGGGCTATAGGGATCTCCAAGAGACCCAGTACTTC.